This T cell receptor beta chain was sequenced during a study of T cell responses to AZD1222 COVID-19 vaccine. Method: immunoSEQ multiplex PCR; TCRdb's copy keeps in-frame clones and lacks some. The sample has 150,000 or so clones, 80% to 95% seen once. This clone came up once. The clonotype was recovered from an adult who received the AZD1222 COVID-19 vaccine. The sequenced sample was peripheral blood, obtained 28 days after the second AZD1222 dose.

CDR3 residues: CASSLGGGNTGELFF. CDR3 DNA: TGCGCCAGCAGCTTAGGGGGCGGAAACACCGGGGAGCTGTTTTTT. The gene calls are TRBV5-1 and TRBJ2-2, with 7 positions matching TRBD1. Per the germline V gene, CDR1 is SGHRS and CDR2 is YFSETQ. CDR3 length: 15 amino acids. V shed 2 bases, J shed 2 bases, and the junction held 3 bases outside the gene matches.